This T cell receptor (beta chain) appears in the sequencing data of a study of blood T cell repertoires in COVID-19 (TCRdb year 2020). Regarding the research as a whole: Samples from collaborators originated in the United States, Italy and Spain and spanned both the acute and convalescent phases of COVID-19. Sample metadata almost always included a de-identified subject ID, COVID-19 status, age in years and sex. The repertoires were made available in a free public database intended to serve as a resource for research on the immune response to SARS-CoV-2. The dataset comprised deeply sampled blood TCRbeta repertoires from subjects exposed to, actively infected with, or recovered from COVID-19. The prospective study material was composed of cDNA or gDNA derived from T cells, B-cell-depleted T cells, or PBMCs. Where available, HLA class I and class II types were taken from metadata supplied by the sample provider and were not determined by assay-based typing. The samples were drawn from two sources: the first 160 participants of the ongoing ImmuneRACE study, and over 1,000 subjects contributed by 6 global collaborators. The paper's findings and limits, for the study overall: Clinical and demographic metadata were provided uncurated, with the amount varying by source and participant.

TCRbeta CDR3 regions were amplified from genomic DNA by means of the immunoSEQ Assay, a bias-controlled multiplex PCR. In the original analysis: Within the assay, amplification of reference gene primers was used to estimate how many nucleated cells each sample contained. To quantify the absolute abundance of each unique TCRbeta CDR3 rearrangement, sequence reads were collapsed and filtered. For each sample, productive Simpson clonality was calculated as the square root of Simpson's diversity index across productive rearrangements. Held by TCRdb, this immuneACCESS table contains in-frame sequences only and omits some clones. Under half of the omission traces to an unresolved V gene where checked; the cause of the rest is unknown. V and J calls and clone size are given by that table; D and trimming were obtained from the DNA. A total of around 150,000 clones appear in this sample, almost 80% of them only once. The top ten clonotypes cover less than 3% of the sample.

Participants in the prospective study were enrolled through a virtual design, were aged about 18 to 100 years, and lived in approximately 25 United States geographic areas. In the prospective study, cohorts were assigned on the basis of participant-reported clinical history obtained from a screening survey and a study questionnaire. Recovered participants in ImmuneRACE Cohort 3 were defined as having two consecutive negative NP/OP PCR tests, clearance from a healthcare professional, or resolution of symptoms. Each participant in the prospective study had whole blood, serum and a nasopharyngeal or oropharyngeal swab collected by mobile phlebotomists. Prospective study participants could optionally give additional blood draws and questionnaires over an approximately two-month period. Blood samples from the prospective study were shipped frozen or at room temperature prior to DNA extraction. Points on this clone: It has no known antigen specificity. Nothing much larger sits one base from this clone, and base qualities are not available.

The CDR3 sequence holds 15 residues, the cysteine and phenylalanine included. Of all the DNA, just the CDR3 is kept, 45 bases in frame from base 1. The germline V gene supplies CDR1 SGDLS and CDR2 YYNGEE. Here V drops 4 bases and J drops 6 bases, and the junction holds 7 bases not matched to any gene. Sequencing was carried out using PBMCs or T cells enriched from blood (not recorded which). The receptor was derived from a woman aged 45-65 years who had recovered from COVID-19. Recombination linked TRBV9 to TRBJ1-2; 12 of the junction bases match TRBD1. The nucleotide sequence reads TGTGCCAGCAGCATCATGGGACAGGGGGCAAATGGCTACACCTTC. Translated, it reads CASSIMGQGANGYTF.